These 17 T cell receptor beta chains originate from one sample sequenced in a study of human T cells and chemical hapten exposure. The time point here: pre-sensitization, week 0. Treatment defined: therapeutic diphenylcyclopropenone sensitization with weekly scalp DPC. TCRdb re-analysed the RACE reads in MiXCR, keeping a single row per CDR3 protein. The sample comprises approximately 370,000 distinct CDR3 sequences, 4.5% to 5.5% of which are singletons, and more than 8% rests with the top ten. The source material was whole blood, sampled in connection with sensitization to the hapten diphenylcyclopropenone (DPC). The source of these receptors is a young woman with alopecia areata. Some clones in this sample may be carry-over from other donors' samples.

V and J are TRBV4-2 and TRBJ1-3; possibly TRBD1 for D (5 bases). V was pared by 0 bases and J by 4 bases, with 13 bases between. Germline V gene sequence: CDR1 LGHNA, CDR2 YNFKEQ. The CDR3 runs 16 residues. In nucleotides, the CDR3 is TGTGCCAGCAGCCAAGAAACGGGGACTCTAGGAAACACCATATATTTT. Translation: CASSQETGTLGNTIYF.

This chain links TRBV4-3 with TRBJ2-6; D remains ambiguous. V gave up 0 bases and J gave up 0 bases, with 12 bases separating them. This CDR3 is built from 18 residues. From germline, CDR1 is LGHNA and CDR2 YSLEER. This chain's CDR3 is CASSQEGSQNSGANVLTF. In nucleotides, the CDR3 is TGCGCCAGCAGCCAAGAAGGCAGTCAAAACTCTGGGGCCAACGTCCTGACTTTC.

This clonotype occurred many times. This sequence joins TRBV11-2 and TRBJ2-3; no reliable D call. Germline CDR1 and CDR2: SGHAT and FQNNGV. The V end lost 1 base, the J end lost 5 bases, and 13 bases lay between the germline ends. The CDR3 is made up of 15 amino acids. The CDR3 spells CASSLVQARRDTQYF. The DNA for the CDR3 is TGTGCCAGCAGCTTAGTTCAGGCGCGGAGAGATACGCAGTATTTT.

The chain employs TRBV7-9 and TRBJ1-5; the D is unclear. The CDR3 runs to 14 residues. The V gene's germline CDR1 is SEHNR and CDR2 FQNEAQ (reference sequence). Trimming took off 5 bases at V and 0 bases at J, with 8 bases between the two ends. The DNA for the CDR3 is TGTGCCAGCAGCGGAGAATATAGCAATCAGCCCCAGCATTTT. Translated, it gives CASSGEYSNQPQHF.

This clonotype has a handful of counts. The CDR3 region is CSVENDREVEQYF. The CDR3 DNA reads as TGCAGCGTGGAAAATGACAGGGAAGTCGAGCAGTACTTC. The chain uses TRBV29-1 and TRBJ2-7; the match to TRBD1 covers 7 bases. The CDR3 extends over 13 amino acids. V lost 6 bases to trimming and J lost 6 bases; unmatched junction nucleotides: 11. CDR1 is SQVTM and CDR2 is ANQGSEA in the germline V gene.

This clonotype was picked up a small number of times. The chain has TRBV7-3 and TRBJ2-1; the D gene is possibly TRBD1 (5 bases). V lost 1 base to trimming and J lost 7 bases, with 11 bases between them. The CDR3 extends over 14 amino acids. Germline V gene data show CDR1 as SGHTA and CDR2 as FQGTGA. CDR3 sequence (DNA): TGTGCCAGCAGCTTAAATAACAGGCTAAATGAGCAGTTCTTC. It is translated as CASSLNNRLNEQFF.

This chain links TRBV12-3 or TRBV12-4 with TRBJ1-1; weak D call: TRBD1 (5 bases). There are 14 residues in the CDR3. Trimming shortened V by 3 bases and J by 2 bases, and 10 bases separated the two germline ends. CDR3 protein: CASSFQGGNTEAFF. Here the CDR3 DNA reads TGTGCCAGCAGTTTTCAGGGAGGAAACACTGAAGCTTTCTTT.

In its sample, this clonotype was seen a few times. The chain links TRBV12-3 or TRBV12-4 to TRBJ1-6; D perhaps matches TRBD1 (5 bases). Trimming pared 3 bases from V and 10 bases from J, leaving 10 bases between. The CDR3 totals 13 residues. CDR3 DNA: TGTGCCAGCAGTTTCCAGGGTAACTCACCCCTCCACTTT. Residues: CASSFQGNSPLHF.

This clonotype appeared a few times. The V gene is TRBV9, the J gene TRBJ1-1; maybe TRBD1 (5 bases). The CDR3 loop spans 12 amino acids. Germline lookup yields CDR1 SGDLS and CDR2 YYNGEE. V was cut by 4 bases and J by 7 bases, with 11 bases left in between. CDR3 in DNA: TGTGCCAGCAGCTCCCTGGGGGGTGAAGCTTTCTTT. This encodes CASSSLGGEAFF.

The chain combines TRBV20-1 with TRBJ1-1, with D perhaps TRBD1 (6 bases). V was trimmed by 4 bases and J by 4 bases, leaving 19 bases between them. Germline V CDR1 and CDR2: DFQATT, SNEGSKA (reference sequence). The CDR3 runs to 15 residues. This CDR3 is CSATGTLTGGTEAFF. The DNA of the CDR3 is TGCAGTGCTACCGGGACACTTACCGGCGGCACTGAAGCTTTCTTT.

This clonotype was detected ten times or more. This chain uses TRBV29-1 with TRBJ1-2; no clear D. Germline V CDR1 and CDR2: SQVTM, ANQGSEA. CDR3 length: 14 amino acids. Trimming shortened V by 7 bases and J by 5 bases, and 20 bases separated the two germline ends. The CDR3 region is CSALTSRGEYGYTF. CDR3 sequence (DNA): TGCAGCGCTCTTACCTCGCGAGGTGAATATGGCTACACCTTC.

V is TRBV7-9 and J is TRBJ2-3; unclear D gene. Germline V lookup: CDR1 SEHNR, CDR2 FQNEAQ (reference sequence). Trimming removed 2 bases from V and 6 bases from J, with 15 bases in between. This CDR3 spans 15 amino acids. The CDR3 spells CASSLSGQWGDTQYF. CDR3 in DNA: TGTGCCAGCAGCTTAAGTGGGCAGTGGGGTGATACGCAGTATTTT. The complete variable domain, with remaining parts taken from reference TRBV7-9 and TRBJ2-3, reads DTGVSQNPRHKITKRGQNVTFRCDPISEHNRLYWYRQTLGQGPEFLTYFQNEAQLEKSRLLSDRFSAERPKGSFSTLEIQRTEQGDSAMYLCASSLSGQWGDTQYFGPGTRLTVL.

This clonotype was counted only a few times. This chain connects TRBV5-1 to TRBJ2-1, with D perhaps TRBD1 (5 bases). The CDR3 covers 14 residues. Trimming removed 1 base from V and 6 bases from J, with 11 bases in between. CDR1 and CDR2 from the germline V gene are SGHRS and YFSETQ. DNA of the CDR3: TGCGCCAGCAGCTTGACAGACAGACCCAATGAGCAGTTCTTC. It yields the protein CASSLTDRPNEQFF.

The chain employs TRBV4-2 and TRBJ1-2, with 9 bases lining up with TRBD1. The CDR3 is 15 amino acids. Germline CDR1 and CDR2: LGHNA and YNFKEQ. V lost 5 bases and J lost 6; bases outside the gene matches: 10. The DNA of the CDR3 is TGTGCCAGCAGCACAACAGGGGGCGCAGCCCATGGCTACACCTTC. Protein: CASSTTGGAAHGYTF.

This clonotype was counted at least ten times. The chain joins TRBV3-1 to TRBJ2-4; 8 bases fit TRBD2. Germline CDR1 and CDR2: LGHDT and YNNKEL (reference sequence). Trimming at V came to 3 bases and at J to 3 bases, leaving 1 base not matched to a gene. CDR3 size: 14 residues. CDR3 coding DNA: TGTGCCAGCAGCCATCGGGGGGGCAAAAACATTCAGTACTTC. This gives the protein CASSHRGGKNIQYF.

The J gene is TRBJ2-7, the V gene TRBV2, with TRBD2 as a possible D gene (5 bases). Germline CDR1 is SNHLY and CDR2 is FYNNEI. V lost 10 bases and J lost 5, with 18 bases in between. The CDR3 contains 13 residues. CDR3 bases: TGTGCCACCTCCTTAGACTGGACTGACGAGCAGTACTTC. The encoded protein is CATSLDWTDEQYF. The complete variable domain, with remaining parts taken from reference TRBV2 and TRBJ2-7, reads EPEVTQTPSHQVTQMGQEVILRCVPISNHLYFYWYRQILGQKVEFLVSFYNNEISEKSEIFDDQFSVERPDGSNFTLKIRSTKLEDSAMYFCATSLDWTDEQYFGPGTRLTVT.

Note on this clonotype: Compared with germline, one end of the junction differs, possibly owing to a read error. J is TRBJ2-7 and V is TRBV4-2; possible D gene TRBD2, 6 bases. CDR3 length equals 15 residues. Germline V gene lookup returns CDR1 LGHNA and CDR2 YNFKEQ. The CDR3 DNA reads as TGTTCCAGCAGCCAGGATAGCGGTGTCTCCTACGAGCAGTACTTC. Its translation is CSSSQDSGVSYEQYF.